Below are 11 T cell receptor beta chains sequenced from a single sample in a study of blood T cell repertoires in COVID-19. The data were produced by immunoSEQ multiplex PCR, yet TCRdb's version contains in-frame clones alone and is incomplete. This sample has just over 80,000 clones, with about 76% found just once. Sequencing was done on a sample of peripheral blood. Receptor source: a man older than 75 with acute or convalescent COVID-19.

The chain combines TRBV5-1 with TRBJ1-4; 9 nucleotides align to TRBD1. CDR3 length: 14 residues. V shed 4 bases, J shed 6 bases, and the junction held 4 bases outside the gene matches. Germline loops: CDR1 SGHRS, CDR2 YFSETQ. The CDR3 DNA is TGCGCCAGCAGCGTACAGGGGGCGGATGAAAAACTGTTTTTT. Encoded protein: CASSVQGADEKLFF.

This clone has more than one count but fewer than ten. The chain is built from TRBV7-9 and TRBJ2-2; 7 bases match TRBD1. CDR3 size: 15 residues. Germline V gene sequence: CDR1 SEHNR, CDR2 FQNEAQ (reference sequence). With 2 bases clipped from V and 3 bases from J, the junction kept 3 bases outside the gene matches. The CDR3 bases are TGTGCCAGCAGCTTATGGGACAGATACACCGGGGAGCTGTTTTTT. Translating gives CASSLWDRYTGELFF.

This clone came up a few times. The V and J genes are TRBV2 and TRBJ1-3; D is perhaps TRBD1 (5 bases). The CDR3 totals 15 residues. V shed 6 bases and J shed 4 bases, with 16 bases lying between them. The V gene's germline CDR1 is SNHLY and CDR2 FYNNEI. The CDR3 sequence: CASSRQRTPGNTIYF. The CDR3 DNA reads as TGTGCCAGCAGCAGACAGCGAACCCCGGGAAACACCATATATTTT.

This clone appeared once. The V call is TRBV29-1, the J call TRBJ2-2; no firm D call. The germline CDR1 and CDR2 sequences are SQVTM and ANQGSEA. Trimming shortened V by 2 bases and J by 0 bases, and 10 bases separated the two germline ends. The CDR3 spans 15 residues. The CDR3 protein is CSVEQTLSNTGELFF. In DNA, the CDR3 is TGCAGCGTTGAACAGACACTTTCGAACACCGGGGAGCTGTTTTTT.

V is TRBV28 and J is TRBJ1-3, with D unresolved. V shed 3 bases and J shed 8 bases, with 14 bases lying between them. Germline loops: CDR1 MDHEN, CDR2 SYDVKM. The CDR3 is made up of 14 amino acids. This CDR3 is CASSLSLARDTIYF. CDR3 in DNA: TGTGCCAGCAGTTTGAGTCTGGCTCGGGACACCATATATTTT.

The V gene is TRBV15, the J gene TRBJ2-7; 8 bases match TRBD2. This CDR3 has 16 residues. From germline, CDR1 is LNHNV and CDR2 YYDKDF (reference sequence). The trim removed 3 bases at V and 2 bases at J, leaving 9 bases unmatched. This chain's CDR3 is CATSSRRISGTYEQYF. The DNA for the CDR3 is TGTGCCACCAGCAGTCGAAGGATTAGCGGGACCTACGAGCAGTACTTC.

The rearrangement uses TRBV19 and TRBJ2-1, with a tentative D call TRBD2 (5 bases). Deletions cut 5 bases from V and 0 bases from J, with 8 bases between. Germline V gives CDR1 LNHDA, CDR2 SQIVND (reference sequence). The CDR3 is 14 amino acids. For the CDR3, the DNA is TGTGCCAGTAGTGGGAGACCCTCCTACAATGAGCAGTTCTTC. Translating it yields CASSGRPSYNEQFF.

This chain uses TRBV19 with TRBJ2-1, with a weak D call TRBD2 (5 bases). V was cut by 4 bases and J by 7 bases, with 20 bases left in between. The CDR3 is 16 amino acids. Germline V gene lookup returns CDR1 LNHDA and CDR2 SQIVND (reference sequence). Here the CDR3 DNA reads TGTGCCAGTAGTAGTCTAGCTTCCTCATCGGGGAATGAGCAGTTCTTC. Its translation: CASSSLASSSGNEQFF.

The chain combines TRBV19 with TRBJ1-2, with D tentatively TRBD1 (5 bases). Germline CDR1 and CDR2: LNHDA and SQIVND (reference sequence). The CDR3 consists of 15 residues. Deletions cut 5 bases from V and 2 bases from J, with 15 bases between. The CDR3, as DNA: TGTGCCAGTAGTGCAGGAGTATCAGGGAACTATGGCTACACCTTC. It specifies CASSAGVSGNYGYTF.

The chain couples TRBV6-5 to TRBJ1-2; 7 bases align to TRBD1. Germline assignment: CDR1 MNHEY and CDR2 SVGAGI. The CDR3 covers 13 residues. J was trimmed by 8 bases and V by 4 bases; bases with no gene match: 7. The CDR3 loop is CASSSTGDWGYTF. The DNA for the CDR3 is TGTGCCAGCAGTTCTACAGGGGATTGGGGCTACACCTTC.

V is TRBV30 and J is TRBJ2-1, with 9 bases matching TRBD1. V dropped 1 base and J dropped 11; count of bases not matched to a gene: 9. This CDR3 is built from 14 residues. From germline, CDR1 is GTSNPN and CDR2 SVGIG (reference sequence). CDR3 bases: TGTGCCTGGAGTGGGGGACAGGGATTGGTTAAGCAGTTCTTC. This encodes CAWSGGQGLVKQFF. Using reference TRBV30 and TRBJ2-1 for the parts outside the CDR3, the full variable domain is SQTIHQWPATLVQPVGSPLSLECTVEGTSNPNLYWYRQAAGRGLQLLFYSVGIGQISSEVPQNLSASRPQDRQFILSSKKLLLSDSGFYLCAWSGGQGLVKQFFGPGTRLTVL.